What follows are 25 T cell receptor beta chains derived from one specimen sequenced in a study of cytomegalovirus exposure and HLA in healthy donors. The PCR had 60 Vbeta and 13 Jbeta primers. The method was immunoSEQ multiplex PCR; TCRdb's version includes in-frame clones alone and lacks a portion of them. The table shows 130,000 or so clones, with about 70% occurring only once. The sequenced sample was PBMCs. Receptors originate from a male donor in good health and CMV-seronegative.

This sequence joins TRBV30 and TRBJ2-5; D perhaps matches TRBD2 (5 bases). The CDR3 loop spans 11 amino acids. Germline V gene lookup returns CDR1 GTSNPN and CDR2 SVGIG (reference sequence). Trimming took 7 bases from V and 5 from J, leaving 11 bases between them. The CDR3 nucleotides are TGTGCCTCCGGACGGAGGGAGACCCAGTACTTC. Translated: CASGRRETQYF.

CDR3 residues: CASSQNTDTQYF. Here the CDR3 DNA reads TGCGCCAGCAGTCAGAACACAGATACGCAGTATTTT. The V call is TRBV5-1, the J call TRBJ2-3; D ambiguous. The CDR3 sequence is 12 residues long. With 5 bases removed from V and 2 bases from J, the gap between germline ends came to 6 bases. Germline V gene lookup returns CDR1 SGHRS and CDR2 YFSETQ.

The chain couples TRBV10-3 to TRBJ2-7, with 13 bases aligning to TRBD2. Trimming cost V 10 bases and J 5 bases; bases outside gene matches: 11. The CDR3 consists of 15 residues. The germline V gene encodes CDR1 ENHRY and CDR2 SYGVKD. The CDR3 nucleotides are TGTGCCACCGGGACTAGCGGGGTCCCTATGGACGAGCAGTACTTC. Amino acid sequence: CATGTSGVPMDEQYF.

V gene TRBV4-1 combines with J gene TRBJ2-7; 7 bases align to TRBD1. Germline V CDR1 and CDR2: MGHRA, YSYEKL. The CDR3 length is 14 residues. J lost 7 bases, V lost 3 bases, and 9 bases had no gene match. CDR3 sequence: CASSQPGQTTEQYF. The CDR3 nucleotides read TGCGCCAGCAGCCAGCCGGGACAGACTACGGAGCAGTACTTC.

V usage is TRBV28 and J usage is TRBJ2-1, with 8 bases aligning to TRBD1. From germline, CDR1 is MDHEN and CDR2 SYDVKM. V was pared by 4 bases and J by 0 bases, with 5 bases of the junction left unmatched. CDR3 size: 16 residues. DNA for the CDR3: TGTGCCAGCAGTTCCTTGACAGGGGACTCCTACAATGAGCAGTTCTTC. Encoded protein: CASSSLTGDSYNEQFF.

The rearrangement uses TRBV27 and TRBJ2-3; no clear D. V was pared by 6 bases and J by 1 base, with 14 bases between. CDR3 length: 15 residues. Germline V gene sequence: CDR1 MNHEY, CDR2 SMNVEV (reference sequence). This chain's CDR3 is CASSDPPGGTDTQYF. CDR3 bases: TGTGCCAGCAGCGACCCGCCGGGTGGCACAGATACGCAGTATTTT.

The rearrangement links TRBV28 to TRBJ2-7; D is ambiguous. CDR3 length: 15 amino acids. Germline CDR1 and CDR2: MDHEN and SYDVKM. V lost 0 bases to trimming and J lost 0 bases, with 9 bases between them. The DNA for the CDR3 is TGTGCCAGCAGTTTATGGCGCTTTAGCTCCTACGAGCAGTACTTC. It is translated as CASSLWRFSSYEQYF.

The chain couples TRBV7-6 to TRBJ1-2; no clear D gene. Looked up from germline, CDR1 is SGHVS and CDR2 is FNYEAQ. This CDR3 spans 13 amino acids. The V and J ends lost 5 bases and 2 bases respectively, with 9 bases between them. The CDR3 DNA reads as TGTGCCAGCAGCCCTGTCGAGAACTATGGCTACACCTTC. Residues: CASSPVENYGYTF.

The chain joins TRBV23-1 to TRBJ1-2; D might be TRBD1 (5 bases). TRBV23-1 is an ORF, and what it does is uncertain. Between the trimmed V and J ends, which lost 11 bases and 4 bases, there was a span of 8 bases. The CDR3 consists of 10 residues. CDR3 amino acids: CAGGGYGYTF. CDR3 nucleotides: TGCGCCGGCGGGGGCTATGGCTACACCTTC.

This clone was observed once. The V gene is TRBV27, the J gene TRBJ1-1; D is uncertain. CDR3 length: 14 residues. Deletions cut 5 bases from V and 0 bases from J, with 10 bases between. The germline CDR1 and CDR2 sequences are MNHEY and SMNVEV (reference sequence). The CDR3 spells CASSPPGMNTEAFF. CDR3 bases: TGTGCCAGCAGTCCCCCGGGTATGAACACTGAAGCTTTCTTT.

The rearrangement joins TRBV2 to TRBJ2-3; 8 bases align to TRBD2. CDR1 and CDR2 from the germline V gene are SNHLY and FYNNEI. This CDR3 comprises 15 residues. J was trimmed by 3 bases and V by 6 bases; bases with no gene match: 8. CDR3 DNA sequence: TGTGCCAGCAGCCGCGGGGGGCGGAGGACAGATACGCAGTATTTT. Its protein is CASSRGGRRTDTQYF.

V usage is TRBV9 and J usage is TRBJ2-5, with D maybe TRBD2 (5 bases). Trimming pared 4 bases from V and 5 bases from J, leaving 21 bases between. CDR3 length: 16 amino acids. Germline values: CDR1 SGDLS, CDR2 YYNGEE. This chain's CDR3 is CASSPSPGISRETQYF. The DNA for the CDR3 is TGTGCCAGCAGCCCCTCCCCCGGGATTTCGAGGGAGACCCAGTACTTC.

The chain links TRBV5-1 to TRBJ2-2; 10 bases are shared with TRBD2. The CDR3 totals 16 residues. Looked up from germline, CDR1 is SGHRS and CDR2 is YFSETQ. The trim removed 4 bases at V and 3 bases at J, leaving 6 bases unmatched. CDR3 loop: CASSTTSGVDTGELFF. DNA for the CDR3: TGCGCCAGCAGCACTACTAGCGGGGTCGACACCGGGGAGCTGTTTTTT.

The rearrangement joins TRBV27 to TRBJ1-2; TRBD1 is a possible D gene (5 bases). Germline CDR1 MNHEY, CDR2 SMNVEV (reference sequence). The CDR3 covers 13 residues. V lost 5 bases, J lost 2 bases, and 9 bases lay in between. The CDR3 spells CASSRGTNYGYTF. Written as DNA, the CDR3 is TGTGCCAGCAGTCGGGGGACCAACTATGGCTACACCTTC.

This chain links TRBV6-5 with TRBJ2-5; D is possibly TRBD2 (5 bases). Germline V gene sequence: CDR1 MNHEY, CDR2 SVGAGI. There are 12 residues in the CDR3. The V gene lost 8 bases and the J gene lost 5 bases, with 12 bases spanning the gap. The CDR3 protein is CASRAWEETQYF. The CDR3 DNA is TGTGCCAGCCGCGCCTGGGAGGAGACCCAGTACTTC.

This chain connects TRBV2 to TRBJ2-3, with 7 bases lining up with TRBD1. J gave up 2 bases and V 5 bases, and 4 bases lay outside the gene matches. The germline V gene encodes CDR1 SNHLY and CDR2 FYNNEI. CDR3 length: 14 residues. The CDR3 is CASSKGTVTDTQYF. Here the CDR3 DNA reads TGTGCCAGCAGTAAGGGGACAGTCACAGATACGCAGTATTTT.

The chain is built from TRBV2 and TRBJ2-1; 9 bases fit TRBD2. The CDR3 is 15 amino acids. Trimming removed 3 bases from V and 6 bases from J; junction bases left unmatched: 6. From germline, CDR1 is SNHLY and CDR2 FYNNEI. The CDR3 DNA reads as TGTGCCAGCAGTGATCTGCGGGGGGGTGGCAATGAGCAGTTCTTC. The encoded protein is CASSDLRGGGNEQFF.

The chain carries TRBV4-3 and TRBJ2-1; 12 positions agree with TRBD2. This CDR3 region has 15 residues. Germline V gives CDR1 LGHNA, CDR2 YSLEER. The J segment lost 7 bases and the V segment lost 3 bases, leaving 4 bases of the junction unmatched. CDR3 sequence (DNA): TGCGCCAGCAGCCACGTCGGGACTAGCGGGAATGAGCAGTTCTTC. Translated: CASSHVGTSGNEQFF.

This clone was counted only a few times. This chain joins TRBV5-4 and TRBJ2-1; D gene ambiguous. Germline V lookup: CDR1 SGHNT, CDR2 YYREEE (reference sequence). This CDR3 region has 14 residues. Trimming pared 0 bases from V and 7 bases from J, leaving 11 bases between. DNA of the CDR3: TGTGCCAGCAGCTTGGAATTGCTATCGAATGAGCAGTTCTTC. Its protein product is CASSLELLSNEQFF.

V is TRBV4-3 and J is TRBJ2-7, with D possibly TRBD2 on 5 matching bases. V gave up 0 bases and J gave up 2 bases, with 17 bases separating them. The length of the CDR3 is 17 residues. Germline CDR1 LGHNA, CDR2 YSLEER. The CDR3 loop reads CASSQDSIFGDTYEQYF. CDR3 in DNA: TGCGCCAGCAGCCAAGACAGTATCTTCGGGGATACCTACGAGCAGTACTTC.

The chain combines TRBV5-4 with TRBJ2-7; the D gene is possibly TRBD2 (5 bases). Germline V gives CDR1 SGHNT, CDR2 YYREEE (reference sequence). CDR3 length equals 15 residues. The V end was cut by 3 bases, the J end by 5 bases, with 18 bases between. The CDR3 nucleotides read TGTGCCAGCAGCTCCGCGGGTATGGTTCTAGACGAGCAGTACTTC. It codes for CASSSAGMVLDEQYF. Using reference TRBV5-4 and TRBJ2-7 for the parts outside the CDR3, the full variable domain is ETGVTQSPTHLIKTRGQQVTLRCSSQSGHNTVSWYQQALGQGPQFIFQYYREEENGRGNFPPRFSGLQFPNYSSELNVNALELDDSALYLCASSSAGMVLDEQYFGPGTRLTVT.

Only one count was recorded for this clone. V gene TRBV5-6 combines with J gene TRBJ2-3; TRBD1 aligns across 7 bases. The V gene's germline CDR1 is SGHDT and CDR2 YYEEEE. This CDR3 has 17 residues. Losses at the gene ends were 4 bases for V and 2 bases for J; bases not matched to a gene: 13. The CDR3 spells CASSAPTGRVYTDTQYF. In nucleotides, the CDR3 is TGTGCCAGCAGCGCACCGACAGGGAGAGTTTACACAGATACGCAGTATTTT.

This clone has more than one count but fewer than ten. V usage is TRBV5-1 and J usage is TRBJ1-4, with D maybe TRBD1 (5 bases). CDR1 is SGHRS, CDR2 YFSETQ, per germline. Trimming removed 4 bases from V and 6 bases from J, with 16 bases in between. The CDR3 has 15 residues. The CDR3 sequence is CASSPFDRGDEKLFF. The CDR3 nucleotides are TGCGCCAGCAGCCCGTTCGATCGGGGGGATGAAAAACTGTTTTTT.

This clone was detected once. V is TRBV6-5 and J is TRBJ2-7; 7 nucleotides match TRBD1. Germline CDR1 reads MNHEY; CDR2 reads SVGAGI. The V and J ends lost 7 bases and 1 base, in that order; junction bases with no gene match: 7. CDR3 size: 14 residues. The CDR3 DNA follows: TGTGCCAGCACCGACAGGGACGGATCCTACGAGCAGTACTTC. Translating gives CASTDRDGSYEQYF.

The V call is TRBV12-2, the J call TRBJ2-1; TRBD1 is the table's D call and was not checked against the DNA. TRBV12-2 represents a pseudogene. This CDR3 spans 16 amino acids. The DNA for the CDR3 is TGTGCAAGTCGCTTATCATTGACAAGCTCCTACAATGAGCAGTTCTTC. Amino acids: CASRLSLTSSYNEQFF.